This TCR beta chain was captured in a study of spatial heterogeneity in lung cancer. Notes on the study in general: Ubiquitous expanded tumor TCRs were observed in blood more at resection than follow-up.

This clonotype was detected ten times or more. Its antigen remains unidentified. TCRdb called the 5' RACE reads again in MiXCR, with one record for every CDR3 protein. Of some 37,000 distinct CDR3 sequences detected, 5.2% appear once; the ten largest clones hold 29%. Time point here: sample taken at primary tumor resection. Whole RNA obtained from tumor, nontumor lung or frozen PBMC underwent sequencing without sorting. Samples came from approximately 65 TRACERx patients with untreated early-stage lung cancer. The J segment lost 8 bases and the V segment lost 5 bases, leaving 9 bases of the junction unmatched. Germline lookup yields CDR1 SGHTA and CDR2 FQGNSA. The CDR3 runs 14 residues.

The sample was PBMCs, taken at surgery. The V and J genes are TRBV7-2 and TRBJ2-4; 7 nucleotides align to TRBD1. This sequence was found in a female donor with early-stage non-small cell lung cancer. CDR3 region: CASSVTGAADIQYF. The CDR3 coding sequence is TGTGCCAGCAGCGTCACAGGGGCGGCGGACATTCAGTACTTC.